The clone carrying this TCR beta chain was counted between two and nine times. The antigen is not known. Generated by immunoSEQ multiplex PCR, the TCRdb table keeps only in-frame clones and is missing some. Seen here are tens of thousands of clones, 70% observed once, and the top ten hold 9.5% to 11%. Trimming took 3 bases from V and 2 from J; bases not matched to a gene: 8. The CDR3 totals 17 residues. Germline V gene sequence: CDR1 MNHEY, CDR2 SMNVEV (reference sequence). This sample was included in a study of a mutant IDH1 vaccine in newly diagnosed glioma. Looking at the study overall: Patients began vaccination 4-6 weeks after radiotherapy alone, or with temozolomide cycles. The treated population exhibited a male proportion of roughly 62%, a female proportion of 37.5%, and a mean age of around 40 years.

Stated time point: week 11, during vaccination. The vaccine gave 300 ug of a 20-mer mutant IDH1 peptide subcutaneously per dose. New IDH1-mutant, ATRX-lost WHO grade 3 or 4 astrocytomas occurred in donors. The study's findings and limits: Pseudoprogression seemed unlinked to shifts in top peripheral T cell clonotypes.

The chain carries TRBV27 and TRBJ1-5; 9 nucleotides line up with TRBD1. This receptor was obtained from a man between 18 and 29 years old with glioma. Some clones in this sample may be carry-over from other donors' samples. The starting material was peripheral blood mononuclear cells (PBMCs), obtained from a glioma patient whose treatment included an IDH1 peptide vaccine. The CDR3 is CASSLTGGVVGNQPQHF. CDR3 nucleotides: TGTGCCAGCAGTTTGACAGGGGGGGTTGTGGGCAATCAGCCCCAGCATTTT.